Sequencing of this T cell receptor (beta chain) was carried out in a study of OX40 agonist ivuxolimab in advanced cancers. In the study overall: The patients' treatment was ivuxolimab, an agonistic anti-OX40 (CD134) antibody. All patients had ivuxolimab intravenously every 2 weeks at 0.01 to 10 mg/kg.

V shed 5 bases and J 0 bases; nucleotides not matched to a gene: 14. Germline values: CDR1 SNHLY, CDR2 FYNNEI. The CDR3 is 19 amino acids. Using immunoSEQ multiplex PCR, the repertoire was profiled, and TCRdb retains in-frame clones only, with some absent. The sample consists of tens of thousands of clones, almost 90% of them appearing once. V and J are TRBV2 and TRBJ2-3; 10 bases fit TRBD2. The sequence came from an adult with an advanced solid tumor such as melanoma, head and neck, liver or kidney cancer. Specimen: CD4+ or CD8+ T cells sorted from blood, collected in a trial of the OX40 agonist ivuxolimab. As DNA, the CDR3 is TGTGCCAGCAGTTATCCGGCTCTAGCGGGAGTGGGGAGCACAGATACGCAGTATTTT. Translation gives CASSYPALAGVGSTDTQYF.